This T cell receptor beta chain was retrieved from a study of CD8 T cells in Susac syndrome. The length of the CDR3 is 14 residues. Trimming left V 11 bases short and J 0 bases short, with 14 bases between. Reverse transcription of roughly 0.5 to 1 ug RNA used random hexamers. Each CDR3 protein is one row after TCRdb ran MiXCR on the immunoSEQ multiplex PCR reads. The sample shows 25,000 to 30,000 distinct CDR3 sequences, around 94% of them seen only once. The specimen sequenced was CD8+ T cells from PBMCs. J is TRBJ1-5 and V is TRBV12-3 or TRBV12-4; unclear D gene. This sequence originates from a human donor in good health. The chain's CDR3 is CADSRFYSNQPQHF. Here the CDR3 DNA reads TGTGCCGATTCTCGGTTCTATAGCAATCAGCCCCAGCATTTT.